Presented here are 29 T cell receptor beta chains from one specimen sequenced in a study of cytomegalovirus exposure and HLA in healthy donors. The primer mix had 60 Vbeta and 13 Jbeta primers. Here immunoSEQ multiplex PCR was the method, and the copy in TCRdb shows in-frame clones only, minus some. This sample carries 150,000 or so clones, around 75% of them seen once, and the ten largest clones take roughly 10%. The specimen was PBMCs. These receptors came from a man younger than 35 in good health and CMV-seropositive.

This chain links TRBV7-6 with TRBJ1-1; perhaps TRBD1 as D (6 bases). Trimming cost V 6 bases and J 7 bases, with 15 bases left between them. The CDR3 runs 13 residues. Per germline, CDR1 SGHVS and CDR2 FNYEAQ. The CDR3, as DNA: TGTGCCAGCAGGAATACAGGGAACGGTGAAGCTTTCTTT. Protein sequence: CASRNTGNGEAFF.

The CDR3 reads CAIRGDTFNYGYTF. DNA of the CDR3: TGTGCCATCAGGGGGGACACTTTTAACTATGGCTACACCTTC. This rearrangement joins TRBV10-3 to TRBJ1-2; TRBD1 is a possible D gene (6 bases). V lost 6 bases to trimming and J lost 1 base, with 12 bases between them. CDR1 ENHRY and CDR2 SYGVKD come from the germline V gene. The CDR3 length is 14 residues.

This clone appeared a few times. The gene calls are TRBV5-4 and TRBJ2-6; TRBD2 aligns across 7 bases. The length of the CDR3 is 15 residues. After removal of 1 base from V and 7 bases from J, the junction contained 5 bases not matched to a gene. The V gene's germline CDR1 is SGHNT and CDR2 YYREEE (reference sequence). CDR3 sequence reads: CASSLPGGLANVLTF. DNA for the CDR3: TGTGCCAGCAGCTTGCCGGGGGGTCTCGCCAACGTCCTGACTTTC.

The J gene is TRBJ2-7, the V gene TRBV5-6; 9 bases agree with TRBD1. With V trimmed by 4 bases and J by 4 bases, 6 bases remained unmatched. Germline loops: CDR1 SGHDT, CDR2 YYEEEE. The CDR3 contains 14 residues. CDR3 region: CASSPTGGGYEQYF. The CDR3 DNA follows: TGTGCCAGCAGCCCCACAGGGGGCGGGTACGAGCAGTACTTC.

V is TRBV11-1 and J is TRBJ2-7; TRBD1 agrees at 10 bases. CDR1 and CDR2 (germline): SGHAT, FQDESV (reference sequence). CDR3 length: 13 amino acids. V was clipped by 6 bases and J by 3 bases; unmatched bases: 2. CDR3 residues: CASRGTGVYEQYF. The CDR3 DNA reads as TGTGCCAGCAGGGGGACAGGGGTCTACGAGCAGTACTTC.

The rearrangement links TRBV28 to TRBJ2-3; no clear D gene. This CDR3 region has 13 residues. Trimming took 7 bases from V and 0 from J, leaving 8 bases between them. Germline loops: CDR1 MDHEN, CDR2 SYDVKM. The CDR3 here is CASTTTSTDTQYF. As DNA, the CDR3 is TGTGCCAGCACCACCACTAGCACAGATACGCAGTATTTT.

The V call is TRBV30, the J call TRBJ2-3; 8 bases match TRBD1. Germline V gene lookup returns CDR1 GTSNPN and CDR2 SVGIG (reference sequence). V was pared by 0 bases and J by 14 bases, with 16 bases of the junction left unmatched. The CDR3 totals 15 residues. The CDR3 DNA is TGTGCCTGGAGTGTACAAGGGACAGGAGATAGACGTCTGTATTTT. It encodes CAWSVQGTGDRRLYF.

V gene TRBV28 combines with J gene TRBJ1-2, with 9 positions matching TRBD1. The germline V gene encodes CDR1 MDHEN and CDR2 SYDVKM. The length of the CDR3 is 13 residues. Germline trimming cut 8 bases from V and 4 bases from J; bases unmatched to any gene: 5. The CDR3 DNA reads TGTGCCAGCTTGCTGGGACAGGGCTATGGCTACACCTTC. The encoded protein is CASLLGQGYGYTF.

The chain links TRBV5-1 to TRBJ2-2, with no clear D. Looked up from germline, CDR1 is SGHRS and CDR2 is YFSETQ. V was cut by 1 base and J by 5 bases, with 6 bases left in between. CDR3 size: 13 residues. This chain's CDR3 is CASSLSATGELFF. The CDR3 DNA sequence: TGCGCCAGCAGCTTGTCAGCGACCGGGGAGCTGTTTTTT.

This chain connects TRBV2 to TRBJ2-1; 7 positions match TRBD1. This CDR3 has 15 residues. Looked up from germline, CDR1 is SNHLY and CDR2 is FYNNEI. J was trimmed by 5 bases and V by 5 bases; bases with no gene match: 9. The CDR3 protein is CASSRERQGDNEQFF. CDR3 in DNA: TGTGCCAGCAGTAGAGAGCGGCAGGGGGACAATGAGCAGTTCTTC.

This clone showed up just a few times. The chain couples TRBV6-1 to TRBJ2-3, with D possibly TRBD1 on 5 matching bases. V lost 4 bases and J lost 4, with 9 bases in between. Per germline, CDR1 MNHNS and CDR2 SASEGT. The CDR3 runs to 13 residues. CDR3 nucleotide sequence: TGTGCCAGCAGTGCTTTCAGGGCAGATACGCAGTATTTT. It translates to CASSAFRADTQYF.

The V gene is TRBV19, the J gene TRBJ2-1; TRBD2 matches at 11 bases. V lost 7 bases to trimming and J lost 2 bases; unmatched junction nucleotides: 1. There are 14 residues in the CDR3. Germline CDR1 and CDR2: LNHDA and SQIVND (reference sequence). The CDR3 is CASNSGRAYNEQFF. Written as DNA, the CDR3 is TGTGCCAGTAATAGCGGGAGGGCCTACAATGAGCAGTTCTTC.

The rearrangement links TRBV10-1 to TRBJ2-1, with D tentatively TRBD1 (6 bases). This CDR3 contains 13 residues. The germline CDR1 and CDR2 sequences are WNHNN and SYGVQD (reference sequence). Trimming removed 5 bases at V and 9 bases at J, with 14 bases between. CDR3 DNA: TGCGCCAGCAGTAATGAGCGAGGGGGTGAGCAGTTCTTC. This gives the protein CASSNERGGEQFF.

The CDR3 loop reads CASSLSLGTGREKLFF. DNA for the CDR3: TGCGCCAGCAGCTTGTCCCTAGGGACAGGGCGTGAAAAACTGTTTTTT. The V gene is TRBV5-1, the J gene TRBJ1-4; 9 bases are a match to TRBD1. Trimming took 1 base from V and 7 from J; bases not matched to a gene: 8. The germline gives CDR1 SGHRS, CDR2 YFSETQ. The CDR3 is 16 amino acids. The variable domain in full, completed from reference TRBV5-1 and TRBJ1-4, reads KAGVTQTPRYLIKTRGQQVTLSCSPISGHRSVSWYQQTPGQGLQFLFEYFSETQRNKGNFPGRFSGRQFSNSRSEMNVSTLELGDSALYLCASSLSLGTGREKLFFGSGTQLSVL.

CDR3 sequence reads: CASSLSSTSRFRRETQYF. CDR3 sequence (DNA): TGTGCCAGCAGCTTAAGCTCGACTAGCCGGTTTCGTCGGGAGACCCAGTACTTC. This chain joins TRBV7-6 and TRBJ2-5; 7 bases line up with TRBD2. V was clipped by 2 bases and J by 5 bases; unmatched bases: 17. The germline CDR1 and CDR2 sequences are SGHVS and FNYEAQ. The CDR3 is 18 residues long.

The gene calls are TRBV28 and TRBJ2-2; D remains ambiguous. Trimming pared 5 bases from V and 6 bases from J, leaving 4 bases between. Per the germline V gene, CDR1 is MDHEN and CDR2 is SYDVKM. This CDR3 has 11 residues. Here the CDR3 DNA reads TGTGCCAGCAGTCTACCCGGGGAGCTGTTTTTT. Translating it yields CASSLPGELFF.

V gene TRBV18 combines with J gene TRBJ1-2; the D gene is possibly TRBD1 (6 bases). Germline CDR1 is KGHSH and CDR2 is LQKENI. This CDR3 spans 15 amino acids. Trimming shortened V by 4 bases and J by 5 bases, and 17 bases separated the two germline ends. The CDR3 is CASSLRDTDPYGYTF. CDR3 nucleotides: TGTGCCAGCTCACTCCGGGACACAGACCCTTATGGCTACACCTTC.

The CDR3 sequence: CASRFSYEQYF. CDR3 in DNA: TGTGCCAGCAGGTTCAGCTACGAGCAGTACTTC. The chain carries TRBV28 and TRBJ2-7; unclear D gene. Looked up from germline, CDR1 is MDHEN and CDR2 is SYDVKM. CDR3 length equals 11 residues. Between the trimmed V and J ends, which lost 6 bases and 3 bases, there was a span of 6 bases.

This clone came up once. The rearrangement joins TRBV6-5 to TRBJ2-3; D remains unclear. Trimming shortened V by 2 bases and J by 0 bases, and 6 bases separated the two germline ends. CDR1 MNHEY and CDR2 SVGAGI come from the germline V gene. The CDR3 consists of 14 residues. The DNA of the CDR3 is TGTGCCAGCAGTTACGAGTGGAGCACAGATACGCAGTATTTT. Protein product: CASSYEWSTDTQYF.

DNA for the CDR3: TGTGCCAGCAGTTTGGACAGGTCCTCCTACAATGAGCAGTTCTTC. Its translation is CASSLDRSSYNEQFF. The chain carries TRBV6-5 and TRBJ2-1; 7 bases are shared with TRBD1. The junction had 3 bases not matched to a gene; V was cut back by 4 bases and J by 0 bases. There are 15 residues in the CDR3. The germline V gene encodes CDR1 MNHEY and CDR2 SVGAGI.

V is TRBV4-1 and J is TRBJ2-3; D is unclear. Trimming cost V 0 bases and J 0 bases, with 10 bases left between them. Germline CDR1 and CDR2: MGHRA and YSYEKL. CDR3 length: 16 amino acids. Here the CDR3 DNA reads TGCGCCAGCAGCCAAGACGTCGGGTTAAGCACAGATACGCAGTATTTT. Translating it yields CASSQDVGLSTDTQYF.

This clone came up a few times. V gene TRBV5-4 combines with J gene TRBJ2-1; 15 bases agree with TRBD2. Germline loops: CDR1 SGHNT, CDR2 YYREEE (reference sequence). With 0 bases clipped from V and 8 bases from J, the junction kept 6 bases outside the gene matches. The CDR3 is made up of 17 amino acids. The CDR3 DNA reads as TGTGCCAGCAGCTTGGGGACTAGCGGGAGGGCGATAGATGAGCAGTTCTTC. It is translated as CASSLGTSGRAIDEQFF. Filled out from reference TRBV5-4 and TRBJ2-1, the complete variable domain reads ETGVTQSPTHLIKTRGQQVTLRCSSQSGHNTVSWYQQALGQGPQFIFQYYREEENGRGNFPPRFSGLQFPNYSSELNVNALELDDSALYLCASSLGTSGRAIDEQFFGPGTRLTVL.

This clone was detected a few times. The chain employs TRBV6-5 and TRBJ2-7, with D possibly TRBD1 on 5 matching bases. Per the germline V gene, CDR1 is MNHEY and CDR2 is SVGAGI. The length of the CDR3 is 15 residues. The germline V and J ends were trimmed by 5 bases and 2 bases, with 16 bases remaining between them. The CDR3 DNA is TGTGCCAGCAGTCCATCAGGGCTTGGGGCCTACGAGCAGTACTTC. It translates to CASSPSGLGAYEQYF.

V usage is TRBV28 and J usage is TRBJ2-7; TRBD2 is a possible D gene (6 bases). The germline V gene has CDR1 MDHEN and CDR2 SYDVKM. Between the trimmed V and J ends, which lost 0 bases and 5 bases, there was a span of 11 bases. The CDR3 runs 14 residues. The CDR3 sequence is CASSLWAWEDEQYF. The CDR3 coding sequence is TGTGCCAGCAGTTTATGGGCTTGGGAGGACGAGCAGTACTTC.

The sample holds a few counts of this clone. The chain recombines TRBV5-1 with TRBJ2-2; 7 nucleotides align to TRBD2. Germline V lookup: CDR1 SGHRS, CDR2 YFSETQ. This CDR3 comprises 17 residues. The J segment lost 2 bases and the V segment lost 4 bases, leaving 11 bases of the junction unmatched. The CDR3 nucleotides read TGCGCCAGCAGCGGGGGGGGACTGAGCCGTAACACCGGGGAGCTGTTTTTT. It encodes CASSGGGLSRNTGELFF.

V is TRBV11-2 and J is TRBJ1-4, with D uncertain. CDR1 and CDR2 from the germline V gene are SGHAT and FQNNGV. Trimming took off 7 bases at V and 0 bases at J, with 3 bases between the two ends. This CDR3 comprises 12 residues. This chain's CDR3 is CASTATNEKLFF. CDR3 bases: TGTGCCAGCACTGCAACTAATGAAAAACTGTTTTTT.

The chain couples TRBV5-4 to TRBJ1-6; no definite D call. The CDR3 totals 14 residues. Trimming left V 1 base short and J 10 bases short, with 12 bases between. Looked up from germline, CDR1 is SGHNT and CDR2 is YYREEE (reference sequence). DNA of the CDR3: TGTGCCAGCAGCTTGATAGGGAGTGGATCACCCCTCCACTTT. Translation: CASSLIGSGSPLHF.

CDR3 sequence (DNA): TGTGCCAGCAGCTTGGCTAGCGGAGGGGCAGATACGCAGTATTTT. Encoded protein: CASSLASGGADTQYF. The chain has TRBV5-4 and TRBJ2-3, with 7 bases that match TRBD2. The CDR3 loop spans 15 amino acids. Per germline, CDR1 SGHNT and CDR2 YYREEE (reference sequence). Trimming took 0 bases from V and 4 from J; bases not matched to a gene: 5.

The V call is TRBV6-1, the J call TRBJ2-2; unclear D gene. With 8 bases removed from V and 8 bases from J, the gap between germline ends came to 18 bases. This CDR3 contains 14 residues. The germline gives CDR1 MNHNS, CDR2 SASEGT. The CDR3 sequence: CASSRVYYLGELFF. The CDR3 DNA reads TGTGCCAGCTCAAGAGTCTATTACCTAGGGGAGCTGTTTTTT.